A single sample gave rise to the 19 T cell receptor beta chains below, sequenced in a study of TIL therapy for anti-PD-1-resistant metastatic lung cancer. The immunoSEQ assay was v3. The assay was immunoSEQ multiplex PCR, and TCRdb's table has in-frame clones only and misses some. Among 95,000 or so clones listed, 55% to 75% were seen once. This sample's time point: pre-treatment sample, taken before nivolumab and TIL therapy. Tumor tissue came from excised metastases, mostly pleural nodules or supraclavicular lymph nodes. The sample was tumor tissue, taken at baseline. These receptor sequences come from a person between 30 and 80 years old with non-small cell lung cancer.

This clone has only a few counts. The chain joins TRBV30 to TRBJ2-5; D uncertain. Trimming left V 0 bases short and J 0 bases short, with 14 bases between. Germline V gene sequence: CDR1 GTSNPN, CDR2 SVGIG (reference sequence). The CDR3 contains 16 residues. The CDR3: CAWSVRGRLYQETQYF. CDR3 bases: TGTGCCTGGAGTGTAAGAGGTCGACTGTACCAAGAGACCCAGTACTTC.

This clone was detected only once. The V and J genes are TRBV19 and TRBJ1-1; tentatively, D is TRBD1 (6 bases). This CDR3 is built from 15 residues. Trimming left V 3 bases short and J 4 bases short, with 15 bases between. From germline, CDR1 is LNHDA and CDR2 SQIVND (reference sequence). The CDR3 bases are TGTGCCAGTAGTATCCCTAACAGGGCCGGCACTGAAGCTTTCTTT. This sequence encodes CASSIPNRAGTEAFF.

This chain connects TRBV28 to TRBJ2-5; 10 bases agree with TRBD2. The CDR3 runs 15 residues. J was trimmed by 1 base and V by 11 bases; bases with no gene match: 10. Germline lookup yields CDR1 MDHEN and CDR2 SYDVKM. The CDR3 coding sequence is TGTGCCGCAACGAGCGGGAGGGAAATCCAAGAGACCCAGTACTTC. As protein: CAATSGREIQETQYF. Looking up the rest from reference TRBV28 and TRBJ2-5 gives the full variable domain: DVKVTQSSRYLVKRTGEKVFLECVQDMDHENMFWYRQDPGLGLRLIYFSYDVKMKEKGDIPEGYSVSREKKERFSLILESASTNQTSMYLCAATSGREIQETQYFGPGTRLLVL.

This clone showed up just a few times. V is TRBV6-2 or TRBV6-3 and J is TRBJ2-2; TRBD2 matches at 9 bases. Germline V gives CDR1 MNHEY, CDR2 SVGEGT. CDR3 size: 15 residues. V shed 4 bases, J shed 0 bases, and the junction held 0 bases outside the gene matches. CDR3 sequence (DNA): TGTGCCAGCAGTTGGACTAGCGCGAACACCGGGGAGCTGTTTTTT. Protein sequence: CASSWTSANTGELFF.

The genes are TRBV5-6 and TRBJ1-3, with a tentative D call TRBD1 (5 bases). The CDR3 covers 14 residues. The germline V gene encodes CDR1 SGHDT and CDR2 YYEEEE. V was trimmed by 5 bases and J by 3 bases, leaving 12 bases between them. CDR3 bases: TGTGCCAGCAGGGAGGGGTTCGGTGGAAACACCATATATTTT. Amino acids: CASREGFGGNTIYF.

The chain links TRBV13 to TRBJ2-7, with 10 nucleotides matching TRBD2. CDR3 length equals 16 residues. V gave up 4 bases and J gave up 2 bases; unmatched junction bases: 8. The germline V gene has CDR1 PRHDT and CDR2 FYEKMQ (reference sequence). CDR3 protein: CASSSARTSGTYEQYF. The CDR3, as DNA: TGTGCCAGCAGCTCGGCCCGGACTAGCGGTACCTACGAGCAGTACTTC.

The rearrangement links TRBV9 to TRBJ2-7, with unresolved D. This CDR3 contains 15 residues. Trimming cost V 0 bases and J 1 base, with 11 bases left between them. Germline CDR1 SGDLS, CDR2 YYNGEE. CDR3 nucleotide sequence: TGTGCCAGCAGCGTAGGACCCGTTCGATCCTACGAGCAGTACTTC. It specifies CASSVGPVRSYEQYF.

This clone appeared a few times. J is TRBJ1-6 and V is TRBV28, with D unclear. Germline V gene data show CDR1 as MDHEN and CDR2 as SYDVKM. The CDR3 extends over 16 amino acids. V was pared by 5 bases and J by 7 bases, with 18 bases between. The CDR3 region has the DNA TGTGCCAGCAGTCCTCTAGCGGGGTATATCAATTCACCCCTCCACTTT. It yields the protein CASSPLAGYINSPLHF.

This clone has just a few counts. Other DNA sequences in the same sample also yield this CDR3. V gene TRBV28 combines with J gene TRBJ1-4; D gene ambiguous. The length of the CDR3 is 11 residues. Germline V CDR1 and CDR2: MDHEN, SYDVKM. V was clipped by 5 bases and J by 8 bases, with 6 bases between them. The CDR3 DNA sequence: TGTGCCAGCAGTCTCAGAGAAAAACTGTTTTTT. As protein: CASSLREKLFF.

This clone was detected a few times. The CDR3 DNA reads as TGCGCCAGCAGTGAGTCCTCCCTTTACCAAGAGACCCAGTACTTC. As protein: CASSESSLYQETQYF. The gene calls are TRBV10-1 and TRBJ2-5, with D hard to call. This CDR3 contains 15 residues. Trimming stripped 0 bases from V and 0 bases from J, with 8 bases between. The germline gives CDR1 WNHNN, CDR2 SYGVQD (reference sequence).

A remark on this clone: Within the sample, other DNA sequences also encode this same CDR3. This chain joins TRBV28 and TRBJ1-1; no definite D call. V gave up 6 bases and J gave up 2 bases, with 4 bases separating them. Looked up from germline, CDR1 is MDHEN and CDR2 is SYDVKM. CDR3 length equals 11 residues. Here the CDR3 reads CASRSNTEAFF. In DNA, the CDR3 is TGTGCCAGCAGGTCCAACACTGAAGCTTTCTTT.

This clone came up a few times. The chain combines TRBV7-8 with TRBJ1-2, with TRBD1 matching over 12 bases. The CDR3 has 16 residues. Per germline, CDR1 SGHVS and CDR2 FQNEAQ. V lost 2 bases, J lost 9 bases, and 10 bases stayed unmatched. CDR3 nucleotides: TGTGCCAGCAGCTTATCGGGACAGGGGGCCCCGAAGAGCTACACCTTC. As protein: CASSLSGQGAPKSYTF.

The V call is TRBV19, the J call TRBJ1-2, with D hard to call. This CDR3 has 10 amino acids. The V end was cut by 6 bases, the J end by 8 bases, with 7 bases between. In germline, CDR1 is LNHDA, CDR2 SQIVND (reference sequence). The CDR3 reads CASRGDGYTF. CDR3 coding DNA: TGTGCCAGTAGAGGAGACGGCTACACCTTC. Looking up the rest from reference TRBV19 and TRBJ1-2 gives the full variable domain: DGGITQSPKYLFRKEGQNVTLSCEQNLNHDAMYWYRQDPGQGLRLIYYSQIVNDFQKGDIAEGYSVSREKKESFPLTVTSAQKNPTAFYLCASRGDGYTFGSGTRLTVV.

The rearrangement joins TRBV10-3 to TRBJ2-6, with D unclear. The V end was cut by 4 bases, the J end by 2 bases, with 0 bases between. Germline values: CDR1 ENHRY, CDR2 SYGVKD. This CDR3 comprises 12 residues. CDR3 bases: TGTGCCATCAGTGCTGGGGCCAACGTCCTGACTTTC. Residues: CAISAGANVLTF.

This chain connects TRBV7-2 to TRBJ1-4; D is unresolved. Trimming took off 5 bases at V and 6 bases at J, with 10 bases between the two ends. Per germline, CDR1 SGHTA and CDR2 FQGNSA. The CDR3 is made up of 13 amino acids. CDR3 sequence: CASSEDIYEKLFF. DNA for the CDR3: TGTGCCAGCAGCGAAGACATATATGAAAAACTGTTTTTT.

The chain has TRBV7-9 and TRBJ2-1; the D gene is possibly TRBD2 (7 bases). The CDR3 is 15 amino acids. Trimming cost V 4 bases and J 4 bases, with 14 bases left between them. Germline CDR1 SEHNR, CDR2 FQNEAQ (reference sequence). The CDR3 region is CASSSRGGFYNEQFF. CDR3 sequence (DNA): TGTGCCAGCAGCTCGAGGGGGGGCTTTTACAATGAGCAGTTCTTC.

V is TRBV4-1 and J is TRBJ1-5, with TRBD1 as a possible D gene (6 bases). CDR1 and CDR2 from the germline V gene are MGHRA and YSYEKL. Trimming shortened V by 8 bases and J by 3 bases, and 14 bases separated the two germline ends. The CDR3 spans 14 residues. CDR3: CASAPPGANQPQHF. The CDR3 coding sequence is TGCGCCAGCGCCCCTCCGGGGGCCAATCAGCCCCAGCATTTT.

The chain couples TRBV18 to TRBJ2-1; 11 nucleotides match TRBD2. Losses at the gene ends were 4 bases for V and 5 bases for J; bases not matched to a gene: 7. CDR1 and CDR2 (germline): KGHSH, LQKENI. This CDR3 is 16 amino acids long. The CDR3 DNA reads TGTGCCAGCTCACTTTCCGCGACTAGCGGGAACAATGAGCAGTTCTTC. It specifies CASSLSATSGNNEQFF.

The V gene is TRBV5-6, the J gene TRBJ2-7; D gene unclear. Germline V lookup: CDR1 SGHDT, CDR2 YYEEEE. The CDR3 has 14 residues. The V and J ends lost 5 bases and 0 bases respectively, with 12 bases between them. The CDR3 DNA reads TGTGCCAGCAGACGGGTGTCTGTCTCCTACGAGCAGTACTTC. Protein product: CASRRVSVSYEQYF.